The rows below give T cell receptor beta chains drawn from one sample of a study of T cells in Graves' hyperthyroidism and ophthalmopathy. TCRdb analysed the multiplex PCR reads with MiXCR anew, one entry per CDR3 protein. The data contain a few hundred thousand distinct CDR3 sequences, 13% to 15% of them singletons. The source material was blood. The receptor set was obtained from a woman aged 25 to 39 with Graves' ophthalmopathy. Both conserved end residues are part of each CDR3. The order of the fields is clone size, V gene, CDR3 length, D gene, J gene, CDR3 DNA, CDR3 protein. A D gene is named only where the DNA matches it firmly. Size is stated for part of the rows, as once, few or many counts, or as a class when the clone is expanded.

clone_size: many
v_call: TRBV2
cdr3_length: 13
d_call: .
j_call: TRBJ2-3
cdr3_nt: TGTGCCAGCAGTGTCTCTGGCACAGATACGCAGTATTTT
cdr3_aa: CASSVSGTDTQYF

clone_size: many
v_call: TRBV20-1
cdr3_length: 15
d_call: TRBD2
j_call: TRBJ2-5
cdr3_nt: TGCAGTGCTAGAGATAGCGGGGGGGCGAGTGAGACCCAGTACTTC
cdr3_aa: CSARDSGGASETQYF

clone_size: many
v_call: TRBV24-1
cdr3_length: 15
d_call: .
j_call: TRBJ2-5
cdr3_nt: TGTGCCACCAGTGATTCGCAGGGTGTCCAAGAGACCCAGTACTTC
cdr3_aa: CATSDSQGVQETQYF

clone_size: many
v_call: TRBV28
cdr3_length: 13
d_call: .
j_call: TRBJ2-7
cdr3_nt: TGTGCCAGCAGTTCGGGACTGCTGCAGGCGCAGTACTTC
cdr3_aa: CASSSGLLQAQYF

clone_size: many
v_call: TRBV18
cdr3_length: 12
d_call: .
j_call: TRBJ1-5
cdr3_nt: TGTGCCAGCTCACCGGTGCATCAGCCCCAGCATTTT
cdr3_aa: CASSPVHQPQHF

clone_size: many
v_call: TRBV12-3/TRBV12-4
cdr3_length: 13
d_call: TRBD2
j_call: TRBJ2-5
cdr3_nt: TGTGCCAGCGGCCTCCTAGCGGGAGAGACCCAGTACTTC
cdr3_aa: CASGLLAGETQYF

clone_size: many
v_call: TRBV28
cdr3_length: 12
d_call: .
j_call: TRBJ2-7
cdr3_nt: TGTGCCAGCAGAGGACGATTCTACGAGCAGTACTTC
cdr3_aa: CASRGRFYEQYF

clone_size: many
v_call: TRBV28
cdr3_length: 12
d_call: .
j_call: TRBJ1-2
cdr3_nt: TGTGCCAGCAGGTTTACCGGGAATGGCTACACCTTC
cdr3_aa: CASRFTGNGYTF

clone_size: many
v_call: TRBV3-1
cdr3_length: 14
d_call: .
j_call: TRBJ2-2
cdr3_nt: TGTGCCAGCAGCCAAGTGTTGAACACCGGGGAGCTGTTTTTT
cdr3_aa: CASSQVLNTGELFF

clone_size: .
v_call: TRBV19
cdr3_length: 11
d_call: .
j_call: TRBJ1-2
cdr3_nt: TGTGCCAGTAAACAGGCCTATGGCTACACCTTC
cdr3_aa: CASKQAYGYTF

clone_size: many
v_call: TRBV12-3/TRBV12-4
cdr3_length: 14
d_call: .
j_call: TRBJ1-5
cdr3_nt: TGTGCCAGCAGCCTTCAGGGCAGCGATCAGCCCCAGCATTTT
cdr3_aa: CASSLQGSDQPQHF

clone_size: few
v_call: TRBV19
cdr3_length: 15
d_call: .
j_call: TRBJ2-6
cdr3_nt: TGTGCCAGTGCTACAGGGTTCTCTGGGGCCAACGTCCTGACTTTC
cdr3_aa: CASATGFSGANVLTF

clone_size: .
v_call: TRBV11-2
cdr3_length: 14
d_call: TRBD1
j_call: TRBJ1-2
cdr3_nt: TGTGCCAGCAGCTCACGACAGGGGGGTCATGGCTACACCTTC
cdr3_aa: CASSSRQGGHGYTF

clone_size: many
v_call: TRBV12-3/TRBV12-4
cdr3_length: 14
d_call: .
j_call: TRBJ2-7
cdr3_nt: TGTGCCAGCAGCCCAATCCGGTCGGGGTACGAGCAGTACTTC
cdr3_aa: CASSPIRSGYEQYF

clone_size: many
v_call: TRBV4-1
cdr3_length: 18
d_call: TRBD1
j_call: TRBJ2-5
cdr3_nt: TGCGCCAGCAGCCAAGCCTTCACCGGGACAGTATCCCAAGAGACCCAGTACTTC
cdr3_aa: CASSQAFTGTVSQETQYF

clone_size: many
v_call: TRBV5-6
cdr3_length: 15
d_call: .
j_call: TRBJ1-2
cdr3_nt: TGTGCCAGCAGCTTGATCAAGAGGGGACTGGGCGGCTACACCTTC
cdr3_aa: CASSLIKRGLGGYTF

clone_size: many
v_call: TRBV20-1
cdr3_length: 14
d_call: .
j_call: TRBJ2-2
cdr3_nt: TGCAGTGCTAGAGAGGTTTCAGGTCGGGGGGAGCTGTTTTTT
cdr3_aa: CSAREVSGRGELFF

clone_size: many
v_call: TRBV18
cdr3_length: 15
d_call: .
j_call: TRBJ2-7
cdr3_nt: TGTGCCAGCTCACCGGCGGGTGGGATATCCTACGAGCAGTACTTC
cdr3_aa: CASSPAGGISYEQYF

clone_size: many
v_call: TRBV28
cdr3_length: 14
d_call: .
j_call: TRBJ2-1
cdr3_nt: TGTGCCAGCAAACTTCCAGGGACCTACAATGAGCAGTTCTTC
cdr3_aa: CASKLPGTYNEQFF

clone_size: .
v_call: TRBV12-3/TRBV12-4
cdr3_length: 14
d_call: .
j_call: TRBJ2-2
cdr3_nt: TGTGCCAGCAGCTTTGGGGGGGGCAACGGGGAGCTGTTTTTT
cdr3_aa: CASSFGGGNGELFF

clone_size: many
v_call: TRBV5-6
cdr3_length: 15
d_call: .
j_call: TRBJ1-1
cdr3_nt: TGTGCCAGCAGCTATGGTGGGGGTGGGGGGACTGAAGCTTTCTTT
cdr3_aa: CASSYGGGGGTEAFF

clone_size: many
v_call: TRBV20-1
cdr3_length: 17
d_call: .
j_call: TRBJ2-3
cdr3_nt: TGCAGTGCTGTAACATCCGGGACACCTACACCCACAGATACGCAGTATTTT
cdr3_aa: CSAVTSGTPTPTDTQYF

clone_size: .
v_call: TRBV6-1
cdr3_length: 14
d_call: .
j_call: TRBJ1-2
cdr3_nt: TGTGCCAGCAGGGGCCTCGGGGGGCACTATGGCTACACCTTC
cdr3_aa: CASRGLGGHYGYTF

clone_size: .
v_call: TRBV10-3
cdr3_length: 14
d_call: .
j_call: TRBJ2-1
cdr3_nt: TGTGCCATCAGTGAGAGAGACGGGTACAATGAGCAGTTCTTC
cdr3_aa: CAISERDGYNEQFF

clone_size: many
v_call: TRBV7-8
cdr3_length: 14
d_call: .
j_call: TRBJ2-3
cdr3_nt: TGTGCCAGCAGCTCCTCAATCAGGGCAGATACGCAGTATTTT
cdr3_aa: CASSSSIRADTQYF

clone_size: many
v_call: TRBV28
cdr3_length: 15
d_call: .
j_call: TRBJ1-3
cdr3_nt: TGTGCCAGTTATGGGGGTCTCGGCCCTGGAAACACCATATATTTT
cdr3_aa: CASYGGLGPGNTIYF

clone_size: .
v_call: TRBV20-1
cdr3_length: 11
d_call: .
j_call: TRBJ2-5
cdr3_nt: TGCAGTGGGGTAGGCCAAGAGACCCAGTACTTC
cdr3_aa: CSGVGQETQYF

clone_size: many
v_call: TRBV13
cdr3_length: 13
d_call: .
j_call: TRBJ1-1
cdr3_nt: TGTGCCAGCAGCTTAAGATCGGACACTGAAGCTTTCTTT
cdr3_aa: CASSLRSDTEAFF

clone_size: .
v_call: TRBV28
cdr3_length: 14
d_call: .
j_call: TRBJ2-2
cdr3_nt: TGTGCCAGCAGTTTCCGGCTAAATGAAGGGAGGCTGTTTTTT
cdr3_aa: CASSFRLNEGRLFF

clone_size: many
v_call: TRBV28
cdr3_length: 19
d_call: TRBD1
j_call: TRBJ2-6
cdr3_nt: TGTGCCAGCAGTTCGCCGAGGGGGCTTCTCGACTCTGGGGCCAACGTCCTGACTTTC
cdr3_aa: CASSSPRGLLDSGANVLTF

clone_size: many
v_call: TRBV3-1
cdr3_length: 14
d_call: .
j_call: TRBJ2-7
cdr3_nt: TGTGCCAGTAGCCGGCGGACGAACTCCTACGAGCAGTACTTC
cdr3_aa: CASSRRTNSYEQYF

clone_size: many
v_call: TRBV9
cdr3_length: 16
d_call: .
j_call: TRBJ1-1
cdr3_nt: TGTGCCAGCAGCACGTACGACTCGCTAATGAACACTGAAGCTTTCTTT
cdr3_aa: CASSTYDSLMNTEAFF

clone_size: many
v_call: TRBV13
cdr3_length: 13
d_call: TRBD1
j_call: TRBJ1-1
cdr3_nt: TGTGCCAGCCGACAGGGTTTGAACACTGAAGCTTTCTTT
cdr3_aa: CASRQGLNTEAFF

clone_size: many
v_call: TRBV12-3/TRBV12-4
cdr3_length: 15
d_call: TRBD2
j_call: TRBJ2-3
cdr3_nt: TGTGCCAGCAGTTTGTTCGGGGGGGCCGCAGATACGCAGTATTTT
cdr3_aa: CASSLFGGAADTQYF

clone_size: many
v_call: TRBV24-1
cdr3_length: 14
d_call: .
j_call: TRBJ2-7
cdr3_nt: TGTGCCACCAGTTCAACAGGGAACTCCTACGAGCAGTACTTC
cdr3_aa: CATSSTGNSYEQYF

clone_size: many
v_call: TRBV20-1
cdr3_length: 13
d_call: .
j_call: TRBJ2-1
cdr3_nt: TGCAGTGCTAGGGCAGGGGAACGCAATGAGCAGTTCTTC
cdr3_aa: CSARAGERNEQFF

clone_size: .
v_call: TRBV4-2
cdr3_length: 14
d_call: TRBD1
j_call: TRBJ1-4
cdr3_nt: TGTGCCAGCAGCCGACAGGGAATTAATGAAAAACTGTTTTTT
cdr3_aa: CASSRQGINEKLFF

clone_size: many
v_call: TRBV5-1
cdr3_length: 16
d_call: .
j_call: TRBJ2-3
cdr3_nt: TGCGCCAGCAGCTTGAAAAGCGGTGCTAGCACAGATACGCAGTATTTT
cdr3_aa: CASSLKSGASTDTQYF

clone_size: many
v_call: TRBV27
cdr3_length: 12
d_call: .
j_call: TRBJ2-5
cdr3_nt: TGTGCCAGCAGTTTCCAGGGGTCGACCCAGTACTTC
cdr3_aa: CASSFQGSTQYF

clone_size: few
v_call: TRBV19
cdr3_length: 16
d_call: .
j_call: TRBJ1-3
cdr3_nt: TGTGCCAGTCTCCGGGGACTTACCGGCTCTGGAAACACCATATATTTT
cdr3_aa: CASLRGLTGSGNTIYF

clone_size: many
v_call: TRBV6-1
cdr3_length: 13
d_call: .
j_call: TRBJ2-2
cdr3_nt: TGTGCCAGCAGTATAGGGACTACCGGGGAGCTGTTTTTT
cdr3_aa: CASSIGTTGELFF

clone_size: many
v_call: TRBV14
cdr3_length: 13
d_call: .
j_call: TRBJ2-3
cdr3_nt: TGTGCCAGCAGCCGGAGTGAGCTAGATACGCAGTATTTT
cdr3_aa: CASSRSELDTQYF

clone_size: many
v_call: TRBV12-5
cdr3_length: 17
d_call: TRBD1
j_call: TRBJ2-7
cdr3_nt: TGTGCTAGTGGTTTGCCCCTGGCAGGGGGCTTCTCCTACGAGCAGTACTTC
cdr3_aa: CASGLPLAGGFSYEQYF

clone_size: many
v_call: TRBV5-8
cdr3_length: 13
d_call: .
j_call: TRBJ1-1
cdr3_nt: TGTGCCAGCAGCTTGGAGGAGAACACTGAAGCTTTCTTT
cdr3_aa: CASSLEENTEAFF

clone_size: .
v_call: TRBV5-1
cdr3_length: 15
d_call: TRBD1
j_call: TRBJ2-7
cdr3_nt: TGCGCCAGCAGACCATCGACAGGGGGAGGCTACGAGCAGTACTTC
cdr3_aa: CASRPSTGGGYEQYF

clone_size: many
v_call: TRBV2
cdr3_length: 13
d_call: .
j_call: TRBJ2-7
cdr3_nt: TGTGCCAGCAGTCCGCAGGTCTCCTACGAGCAGTACTTC
cdr3_aa: CASSPQVSYEQYF

clone_size: many
v_call: TRBV28
cdr3_length: 15
d_call: .
j_call: TRBJ2-3
cdr3_nt: TGTGCCAGCAATGTCCCGGGACGACCCACAGATACGCAGTATTTT
cdr3_aa: CASNVPGRPTDTQYF

clone_size: many
v_call: TRBV9
cdr3_length: 15
d_call: .
j_call: TRBJ2-1
cdr3_nt: TGTGCCAGCAGCTGGTTCGCGGGGACAAGCAATGAGCAGTTCTTC
cdr3_aa: CASSWFAGTSNEQFF